The present TCR beta chain was sequenced within a study of blood T cell repertoires in COVID-19. Study-level information: Researchers got acute and convalescent COVID-19 samples from the United States, Italy and Spain.

This clone has at least ten counts. Source study methods: Using reference gene primer amplification, nucleated cell counts were estimated. The protocol was immunoSEQ multiplex PCR, while the TCRdb copy is restricted to in-frame clones and leaves out a portion. The DNA gave D and trimming, while V, J and clone size come from that table. The repertoire holds 200,000 to 300,000 clones, with approximately 82% as singletons. The sequencing input was peripheral blood. This clonotype originated in a man in his forties who had recovered from COVID-19.

CDR3 region: CASSPIARGRGYTF. As DNA, the CDR3 is TGCGCCAGCAGCCCAATCGCCAGGGGTAGAGGCTACACCTTC. This sequence joins TRBV4-3 and TRBJ1-2; maybe TRBD1 (6 bases). Germline lookup yields CDR1 LGHNA and CDR2 YSLEER. This CDR3 region has 14 residues. Trimming removed 4 bases at V and 8 bases at J, with 17 bases between.